The present T cell receptor beta chain was sequenced within a study of multiple sclerosis patients with progressive multifocal leukoencephalopathy. A word on this clone: Its antigen is not known.

Time point: time of PML onset. Between roughly 16 and 60 months of natalizumab therapy passed before PML developed in these natalizumab-treated patients. Broader study findings: No common TRBV or TRBJ usage or pairing appeared at PML. Findings may reflect JC virus infection or just general immunocompromise.

Every PCR reaction included synthetic inline CDR3 controls for all V-J pairings. Profiled with immunoSEQ multiplex PCR; TCRdb holds only in-frame clones, not every one. The sample lists more than 30,000 clones, about 87% occurring once. The sequences come from PBMCs, collected from a patient treated with natalizumab. The clonotype originates from a woman in her 40s with progressive multifocal leukoencephalopathy.

This chain's CDR3 is CASDLGQGIYEQYF. The CDR3 DNA follows: TGTGCCAGCGACTTGGGACAGGGGATTTACGAGCAGTACTTC. The chain carries TRBV2 and TRBJ2-7, with 10 bases lining up with TRBD1. Germline V gene data show CDR1 as SNHLY and CDR2 as FYNNEI. V shed 8 bases and J 4 bases; nucleotides not matched to a gene: 8. The length of the CDR3 is 14 residues.